This TCR beta chain emerged from a study of blood T cell repertoires in COVID-19. Produced via immunoSEQ multiplex PCR; TCRdb's table is partial and in-frame only. The table records roughly 150,000 clones, around 88% of them present only once. With V trimmed by 0 bases and J by 0 bases, 4 bases remained unmatched. The CDR3 sequence is 16 residues long. Germline CDR1 is SGHNT and CDR2 is YYREEE (reference sequence). The sequencing input was peripheral blood. The chain combines TRBV5-4 with TRBJ1-1; 8 nucleotides match TRBD1. This sequence was found in a human donor in a cohort sampled during active COVID-19. CDR3 nucleotide sequence: TGTGCCAGCAGCTTGGGGCAGGGGGCCCTGAACACTGAAGCTTTCTTT. It translates to CASSLGQGALNTEAFF.